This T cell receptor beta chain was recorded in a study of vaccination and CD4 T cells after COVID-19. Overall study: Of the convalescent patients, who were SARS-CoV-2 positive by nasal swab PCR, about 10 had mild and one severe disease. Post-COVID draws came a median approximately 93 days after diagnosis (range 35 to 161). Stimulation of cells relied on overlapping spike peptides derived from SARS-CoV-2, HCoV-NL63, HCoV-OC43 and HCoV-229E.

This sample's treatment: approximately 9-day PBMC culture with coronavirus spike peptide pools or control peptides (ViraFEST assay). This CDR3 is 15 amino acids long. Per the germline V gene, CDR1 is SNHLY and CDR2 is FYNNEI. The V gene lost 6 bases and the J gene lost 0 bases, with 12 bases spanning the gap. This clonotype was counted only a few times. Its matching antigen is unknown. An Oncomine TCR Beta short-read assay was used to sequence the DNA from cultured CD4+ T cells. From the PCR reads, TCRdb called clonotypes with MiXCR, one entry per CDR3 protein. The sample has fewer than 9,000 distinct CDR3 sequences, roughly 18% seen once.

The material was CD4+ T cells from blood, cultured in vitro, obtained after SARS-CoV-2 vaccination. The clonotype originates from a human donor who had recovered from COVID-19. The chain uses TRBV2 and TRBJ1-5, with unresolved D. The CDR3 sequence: CASSVRGYSNQPQHF. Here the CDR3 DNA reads TGTGCCAGCAGCGTACGTGGGTATAGCAATCAGCCCCAGCATTTT. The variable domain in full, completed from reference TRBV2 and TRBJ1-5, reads EPEVTQTPSHQVTQMGQEVILRCVPISNHLYFYWYRQILGQKVEFLVSFYNNEISEKSEIFDDQFSVERPDGSNFTLKIRSTKLEDSAMYFCASSVRGYSNQPQHFGDGTRLSIL.